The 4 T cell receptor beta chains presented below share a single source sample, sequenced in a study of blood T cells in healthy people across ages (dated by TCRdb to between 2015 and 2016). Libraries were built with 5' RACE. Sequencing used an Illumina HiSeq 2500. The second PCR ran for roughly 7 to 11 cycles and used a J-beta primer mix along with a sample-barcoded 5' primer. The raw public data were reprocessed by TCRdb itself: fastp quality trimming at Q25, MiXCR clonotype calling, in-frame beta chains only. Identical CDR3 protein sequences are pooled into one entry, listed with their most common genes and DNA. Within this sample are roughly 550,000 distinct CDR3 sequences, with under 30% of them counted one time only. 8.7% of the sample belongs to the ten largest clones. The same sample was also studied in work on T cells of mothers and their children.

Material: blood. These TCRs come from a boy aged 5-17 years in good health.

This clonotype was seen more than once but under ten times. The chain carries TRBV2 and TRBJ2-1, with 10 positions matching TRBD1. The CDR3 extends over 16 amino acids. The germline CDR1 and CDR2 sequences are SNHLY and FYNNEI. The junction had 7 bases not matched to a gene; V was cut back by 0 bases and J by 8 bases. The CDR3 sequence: CASSEAYDRGLDEQFF. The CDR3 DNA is TGTGCCAGCAGTGAAGCGTACGACAGGGGGCTCGATGAGCAGTTCTTC.

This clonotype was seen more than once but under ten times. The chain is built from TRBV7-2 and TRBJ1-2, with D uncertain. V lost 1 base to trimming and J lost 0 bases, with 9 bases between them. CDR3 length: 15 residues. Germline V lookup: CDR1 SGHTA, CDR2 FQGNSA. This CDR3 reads CASSLGGRPNYGYTF. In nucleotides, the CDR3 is TGTGCCAGCAGCTTAGGCGGCAGACCTAACTATGGCTACACCTTC.

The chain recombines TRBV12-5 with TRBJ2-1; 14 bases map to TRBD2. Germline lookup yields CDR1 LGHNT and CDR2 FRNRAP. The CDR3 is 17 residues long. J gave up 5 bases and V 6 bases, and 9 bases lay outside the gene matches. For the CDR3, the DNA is TGTGCTAGTGGCTCGGGACTAGCGGGAGAGGGGGACAATGAGCAGTTCTTC. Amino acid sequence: CASGSGLAGEGDNEQFF.

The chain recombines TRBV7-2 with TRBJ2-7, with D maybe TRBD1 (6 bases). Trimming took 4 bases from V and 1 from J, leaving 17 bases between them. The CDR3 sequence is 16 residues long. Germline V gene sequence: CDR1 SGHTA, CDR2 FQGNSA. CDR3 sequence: CASSSFLTDRSYEQYF. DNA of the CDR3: TGTGCCAGCAGCTCCTTTTTAACGGACAGATCCTACGAGCAGTACTTC.